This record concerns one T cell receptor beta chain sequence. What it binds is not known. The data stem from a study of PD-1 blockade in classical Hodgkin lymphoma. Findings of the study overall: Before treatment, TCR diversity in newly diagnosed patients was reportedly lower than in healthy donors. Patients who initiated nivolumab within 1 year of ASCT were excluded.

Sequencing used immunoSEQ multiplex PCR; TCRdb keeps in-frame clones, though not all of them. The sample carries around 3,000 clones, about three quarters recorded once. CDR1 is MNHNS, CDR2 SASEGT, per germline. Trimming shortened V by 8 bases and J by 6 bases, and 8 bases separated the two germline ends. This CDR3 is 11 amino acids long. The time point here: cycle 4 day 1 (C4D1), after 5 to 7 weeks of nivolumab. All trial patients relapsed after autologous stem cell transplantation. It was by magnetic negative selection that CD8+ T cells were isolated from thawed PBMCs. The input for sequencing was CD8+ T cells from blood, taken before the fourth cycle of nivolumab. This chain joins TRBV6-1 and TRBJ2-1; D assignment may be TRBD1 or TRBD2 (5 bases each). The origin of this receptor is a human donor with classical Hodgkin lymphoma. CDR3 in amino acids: CASGTFNEQFF. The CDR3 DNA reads TGTGCCAGCGGGACGTTCAATGAGCAGTTCTTC.